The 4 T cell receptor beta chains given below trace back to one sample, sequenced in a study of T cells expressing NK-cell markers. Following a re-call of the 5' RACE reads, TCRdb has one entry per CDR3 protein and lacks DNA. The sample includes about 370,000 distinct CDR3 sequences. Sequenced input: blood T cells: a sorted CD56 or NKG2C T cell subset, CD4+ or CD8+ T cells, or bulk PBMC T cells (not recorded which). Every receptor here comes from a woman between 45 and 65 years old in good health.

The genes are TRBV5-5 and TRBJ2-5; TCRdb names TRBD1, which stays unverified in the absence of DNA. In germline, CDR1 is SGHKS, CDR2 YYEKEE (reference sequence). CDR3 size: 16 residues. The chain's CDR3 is CASSPPRTGGAETQYF.

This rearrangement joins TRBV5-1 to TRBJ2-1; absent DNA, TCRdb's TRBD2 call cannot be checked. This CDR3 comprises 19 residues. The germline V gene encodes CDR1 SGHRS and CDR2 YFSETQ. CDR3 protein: CASSLVPSGRASSYNEQFF.

CDR3 protein: CSALARANTEAFF. The chain employs TRBV20-1 and TRBJ1-1; the TRBD1 assignment by TCRdb is unverifiable without DNA. The CDR3 is made up of 13 amino acids. CDR1 and CDR2 (germline): DFQATT, SNEGSKA (reference sequence).

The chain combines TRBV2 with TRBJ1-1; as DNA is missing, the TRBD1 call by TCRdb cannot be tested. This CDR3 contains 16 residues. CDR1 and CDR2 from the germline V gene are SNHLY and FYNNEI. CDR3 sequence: CASSASQGKMNTEAFF.